These 11 T cell receptor beta chains originate from one sample sequenced in a study of blood T cell repertoires in COVID-19 (dated by TCRdb to the early 2020s). The library relied on the immunoSEQ multiplex PCR assay. TCRdb re-hosts the immuneACCESS table, in-frame sequences only. Its copies lack some clones; in the studies checked, an unresolved V gene accounts for under half of them, and the cause for the rest is not known. This sample comprises more than 100,000 clones, more than 75% of them detected only once. Roughly 2.5% of the sample belongs to the ten largest clones. Sequences were obtained from peripheral blood. The receptors come from a man in his fifties with active COVID-19.

This chain joins TRBV11-3 and TRBJ2-1; 8 bases are a match to TRBD1. The CDR3 loop spans 15 amino acids. The junction had 11 bases not matched to a gene; V was cut back by 5 bases and J by 8 bases. Germline V gene sequence: CDR1 SGHNT, CDR2 YENEEA. The CDR3 coding sequence is TGTGCCAGCAGCCAAGGACAGGGACACGGGGATGAGCAGTTCTTC. Amino acids: CASSQGQGHGDEQFF.

The J gene is TRBJ2-7, the V gene TRBV5-6; 10 nucleotides line up with TRBD1. Germline CDR1 and CDR2: SGHDT and YYEEEE. The ends lost 6 bases at V and 7 bases at J; junction bases unmatched: 7. The CDR3 totals 13 residues. The CDR3 region has the DNA TGTGCCAGCATCCGACAGGGGGCGCGGGAGCAGTACTTC. Translated: CASIRQGAREQYF.

The J gene is TRBJ2-1, the V gene TRBV7-2; D ambiguous. This CDR3 has 14 amino acids. Germline V CDR1 and CDR2: SGHTA, FQGNSA. Trimming left V 5 bases short and J 6 bases short, with 14 bases between. The CDR3 protein is CASSAREAFNEQFF. In DNA form, the CDR3 reads TGTGCCAGCAGCGCTCGAGAGGCGTTCAATGAGCAGTTCTTC.

The chain joins TRBV7-8 to TRBJ1-2, with 7 bases matching TRBD1. The CDR3 runs 17 residues. CDR1 and CDR2 (germline): SGHVS, FQNEAQ. After removal of 1 base from V and 5 bases from J, the junction contained 13 bases not matched to a gene. CDR3 DNA: TGTGCCAGCAGCTTAGATGGTTTGAGGACCAGGGGGTATGGCTACACCTTC. As protein: CASSLDGLRTRGYGYTF. Drawing the rest from reference TRBV7-8 and TRBJ1-2, the complete variable domain is GAGVSQSPRYKVAKRGQDVALRCDPISGHVSLFWYQQALGQGPEFLTYFQNEAQLDKSGLPSDRFFAERPEGSVSTLKIQRTQQEDSAVYLCASSLDGLRTRGYGYTFGSGTRLTVV.

The rearrangement uses TRBV5-1 and TRBJ2-5; 11 bases are a match to TRBD2. CDR3 length: 16 amino acids. Germline loops: CDR1 SGHRS, CDR2 YFSETQ. Germline trimming cut 3 bases from V and 4 bases from J; bases unmatched to any gene: 8. The CDR3 sequence is CASSSGTSGEGETQYF. CDR3 coding DNA: TGCGCCAGCAGCTCAGGGACTAGCGGAGAAGGAGAGACCCAGTACTTC.

This clone was seen a handful of times. The V call is TRBV18, the J call TRBJ1-6, with D tentatively TRBD1 (5 bases). Germline V gene data show CDR1 as KGHSH and CDR2 as LQKENI. The V and J ends lost 2 bases and 5 bases respectively, with 10 bases between them. The CDR3 length is 15 residues. The CDR3 sequence is CASSPGTPNNSPLHF. CDR3 DNA sequence: TGTGCCAGCTCACCAGGGACTCCCAATAATTCACCCCTCCACTTT. The full variable domain, its missing parts supplied by reference TRBV18 and TRBJ1-6, is NAGVMQNPRHLVRRRGQEARLRCSPMKGHSHVYWYRQLPEEGLKFMVYLQKENIIDESGMPKERFSAEFPKEGPSILRIQQVVRGDSAAYFCASSPGTPNNSPLHFGNGTRLTVT.

V is TRBV7-2 and J is TRBJ2-1; D remains unclear. Germline V gene data show CDR1 as SGHTA and CDR2 as FQGNSA. The CDR3 consists of 14 residues. V was trimmed by 4 bases and J by 7 bases, leaving 14 bases between them. The CDR3 bases are TGTGCCAGCAGCTCCTCCATTAGAGAGAATGAGCAGTTCTTC. Encoded protein: CASSSSIRENEQFF.

The rearrangement links TRBV13 to TRBJ2-5; D gene unclear. Trimming stripped 5 bases from V and 2 bases from J, with 15 bases between. Germline loops: CDR1 PRHDT, CDR2 FYEKMQ (reference sequence). The CDR3 covers 15 residues. CDR3 nucleotide sequence: TGTGCCAGCAGCCTCCGAGGCCACGGACAAGAGACCCAGTACTTC. Amino acids: CASSLRGHGQETQYF. Supplemented by reference TRBV13 and TRBJ2-5, the full variable domain reads AAGVIQSPRHLIKEKRETATLKCYPIPRHDTVYWYQQGPGQDPQFLISFYEKMQSDKGSIPDRFSAQQFSDYHSELNMSSLELGDSALYFCASSLRGHGQETQYFGPGTRLLVL.

This clone was counted a few times. The rearrangement joins TRBV7-2 to TRBJ1-6; 7 nucleotides agree with TRBD1. This CDR3 region has 15 residues. The germline gives CDR1 SGHTA, CDR2 FQGNSA. The V gene end was trimmed by 5 bases and the J gene end by 6 bases; junction bases not matched to a gene: 7. In nucleotides, the CDR3 is TGTGCCAGCAGCGCCTACAGGGGAGGTAATTCACCCCTCCACTTT. Translating gives CASSAYRGGNSPLHF. The complete variable domain, with remaining parts taken from reference TRBV7-2 and TRBJ1-6, reads GAGVSQSPSNKVTEKGKDVELRCDPISGHTALYWYRQSLGQGLEFLIYFQGNSAPDKSGLPSDRFSAERTGGSVSTLTIQRTQQEDSAVYLCASSAYRGGNSPLHFGNGTRLTVT.

This sequence joins TRBV7-2 and TRBJ1-2, with 11 bases that match TRBD1. Germline V gene lookup returns CDR1 SGHTA and CDR2 FQGNSA. The V gene end was trimmed by 4 bases and the J gene end by 6 bases; junction bases not matched to a gene: 7. The CDR3 contains 15 residues. Here the CDR3 DNA reads TGTGCCAGCAGCTGGCGGACAGGGGGCCAGGATGGCTACACCTTC. This encodes CASSWRTGGQDGYTF.

The genes are TRBV5-6 and TRBJ2-3, with TRBD2 identical over 7 bases. Germline-derived CDR1 and CDR2 are SGHDT and YYEEEE. The CDR3 is 14 amino acids. With V trimmed by 3 bases and J by 1 base, 2 bases remained unmatched. The CDR3 protein is CASSSREGTDTQYF. The CDR3 DNA is TGTGCCAGCAGCTCCCGGGAGGGCACAGATACGCAGTATTTT.